Each of the 4 T cell receptor beta chains below was sequenced from the same sample in a study of T cells in Graves' hyperthyroidism and ophthalmopathy. What was amplified from RNA transcripts were TCR beta CDR3 regions. TCR CDR3 underwent first-round RT-PCR with the HTBI primer set. TCRdb itself ran the multiplex PCR reads through MiXCR, one entry per CDR3 protein. The table has approximately 620,000 distinct CDR3 sequences, approximately 14% seen once. Sequenced input: blood. These receptors were obtained from a woman in her twenties or thirties with Graves' hyperthyroidism that later progressed to Graves' ophthalmopathy.

This clonotype has at least ten counts. The chain uses TRBV4-2 and TRBJ2-2; TRBD1 or TRBD2 may be the D gene (5 bases each). CDR1 and CDR2 from the germline V gene are LGHNA and YNFKEQ. CDR3 length: 16 residues. With 4 bases removed from V and 4 bases from J, the gap between germline ends came to 16 bases. CDR3 protein: CASSPTDKAGTGELFF. The CDR3, as DNA: TGTGCCAGCAGCCCCACGGACAAGGCGGGCACCGGGGAGCTGTTTTTT.

This chain links TRBV6-2 or TRBV6-3 with TRBJ2-1; 7 bases are a match to TRBD1. Trimming at V came to 7 bases and at J to 6 bases, leaving 6 bases not matched to a gene. This CDR3 spans 13 amino acids. Germline-derived CDR1 and CDR2 are MNHEY and SVGEGT. CDR3 sequence: CASTRTGVNEQFF. The CDR3 coding sequence is TGTGCCAGCACTCGAACAGGGGTCAATGAGCAGTTCTTC.

For this clonotype: Possible read error: a much larger clone is one base away. This rearrangement joins TRBV27 to TRBJ2-3; 12 positions agree with TRBD2. CDR1 and CDR2 from the germline V gene are MNHEY and SMNVEV (reference sequence). This CDR3 spans 16 amino acids. The CDR3 spells CASSFYLTSGSDTQCF. DNA for the CDR3: TGTGCCAGCAGTTTTTACCTGACTAGCGGGAGTGATACGCAGTGTTTT.

This clonotype was counted only a few times. The V call is TRBV19, the J call TRBJ2-3; 13 positions agree with TRBD2. This CDR3 has 16 amino acids. V lost 7 bases and J lost 2; bases outside the gene matches: 6. CDR1 is LNHDA, CDR2 SQIVND, per germline (reference sequence). For the CDR3, the DNA is TGTGCCAGTAATGGGGGACTAGCGGGATCCACAGATACGCAGTATTTT. It yields the protein CASNGGLAGSTDTQYF.